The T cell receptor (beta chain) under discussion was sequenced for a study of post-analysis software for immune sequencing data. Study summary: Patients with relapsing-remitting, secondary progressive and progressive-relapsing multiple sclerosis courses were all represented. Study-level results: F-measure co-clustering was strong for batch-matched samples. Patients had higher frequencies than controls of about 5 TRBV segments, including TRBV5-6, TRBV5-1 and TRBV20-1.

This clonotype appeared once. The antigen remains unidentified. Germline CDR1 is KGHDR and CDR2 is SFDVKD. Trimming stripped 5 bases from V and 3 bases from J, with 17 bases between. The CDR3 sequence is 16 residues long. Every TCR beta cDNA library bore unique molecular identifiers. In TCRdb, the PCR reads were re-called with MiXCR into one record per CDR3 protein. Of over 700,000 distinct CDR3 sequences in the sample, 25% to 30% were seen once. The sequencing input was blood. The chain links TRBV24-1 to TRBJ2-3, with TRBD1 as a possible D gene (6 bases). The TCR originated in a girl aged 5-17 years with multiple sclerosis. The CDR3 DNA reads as TGTGCCACCAGTGGTTTTCGGGCAGGGACAACAGATACGCAGTATTTT. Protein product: CATSGFRAGTTDTQYF.